The source of this T cell receptor beta chain is a study of OX40 agonist ivuxolimab in advanced cancers. The assay was immunoSEQ multiplex PCR, and TCRdb's table has in-frame clones only and misses some. Found here are fewer than 95,000 clones, 85% to 90% of them singletons; the top ten hold 6% to 7.5%. V was cut by 4 bases and J by 3 bases, with 10 bases left in between. This CDR3 has 13 residues. In germline, CDR1 is KGHSH, CDR2 LQKENI. The chain recombines TRBV18 with TRBJ2-7; weak D call: TRBD1 (6 bases). The sequencing used CD4+ or CD8+ T cells sorted from blood, collected in a trial of the OX40 agonist ivuxolimab. This sequence was found in an adult with an advanced solid tumor such as melanoma, head and neck, liver or kidney cancer. CDR3 amino acids: CASSLHRDYEQYF. CDR3 nucleotides: TGTGCCAGCTCACTACACAGGGACTACGAGCAGTACTTC. Complete variable domain (other parts from reference TRBV18 and TRBJ2-7): NAGVMQNPRHLVRRRGQEARLRCSPMKGHSHVYWYRQLPEEGLKFMVYLQKENIIDESGMPKERFSAEFPKEGPSILRIQQVVRGDSAAYFCASSLHRDYEQYFGPGTRLTVT.